Each of the 11 T cell receptor beta chains below was sequenced from the same sample in a study of T cell changes during pregnancy in multiple sclerosis. Produced via immunoSEQ multiplex PCR; TCRdb's table is partial and in-frame only. The sample has tens of thousands of clones; around 93% are singletons. This sample comprised CD4+ T cells from peripheral blood mononuclear cells, obtained after pregnancy. The receptors here all came from a female donor in good health, enrolled as a control in a pregnancy study.

The rearrangement links TRBV6-6 to TRBJ1-4; no reliable D call. Germline CDR1 and CDR2: MNHNY and SVGAGI (reference sequence). CDR3 length: 14 amino acids. Trimming removed 2 bases from V and 5 bases from J, with 9 bases in between. This CDR3 reads CASSYGRMNEKLFF. Written as DNA, the CDR3 is TGTGCCAGCAGTTACGGGAGGATGAATGAAAAACTGTTTTTT.

The rearrangement links TRBV19 to TRBJ2-5, with 7 bases lining up with TRBD1. CDR3 length: 16 amino acids. The germline V gene encodes CDR1 LNHDA and CDR2 SQIVND (reference sequence). V trimming: 3 bases; J trimming: 0 bases; junction bases outside the gene matches: 7. DNA for the CDR3: TGTGCCAGTAGTATGGGACAGCCGAACTACCAAGAGACCCAGTACTTC. This encodes CASSMGQPNYQETQYF.

The V call is TRBV6-1, the J call TRBJ1-6; 8 bases match TRBD1. V lost 10 bases, J lost 3 bases, and 8 bases stayed unmatched. The CDR3 is 15 amino acids. Per the germline V gene, CDR1 is MNHNS and CDR2 is SASEGT. The CDR3 reads CATDSGQVYNSPLHF. The CDR3 DNA sequence: TGTGCCACTGACTCGGGACAGGTCTATAATTCACCCCTCCACTTT.

The chain recombines TRBV19 with TRBJ1-5; D is unresolved. The CDR3 length is 13 residues. Trimming removed 8 bases at V and 2 bases at J, with 10 bases between. Per the germline V gene, CDR1 is LNHDA and CDR2 is SQIVND (reference sequence). The CDR3 spells CASLEGGNQPQHF. The CDR3 DNA sequence: TGTGCCAGTCTGGAAGGAGGCAATCAGCCCCAGCATTTT. Full variable domain (remainder filled in from reference TRBV19 and TRBJ1-5): DGGITQSPKYLFRKEGQNVTLSCEQNLNHDAMYWYRQDPGQGLRLIYYSQIVNDFQKGDIAEGYSVSREKKESFPLTVTSAQKNPTAFYLCASLEGGNQPQHFGDGTRLSIL.

The rearrangement uses TRBV6-6 and TRBJ1-1, with a tentative D call TRBD1 (5 bases). The germline CDR1 and CDR2 sequences are MNHNY and SVGAGI (reference sequence). This CDR3 is 15 amino acids long. The germline V and J ends were trimmed by 0 bases and 2 bases, with 10 bases remaining between them. The CDR3 loop is CASSYSQGGNTEAFF. CDR3 DNA sequence: TGTGCCAGCAGTTACTCGCAGGGAGGCAACACTGAAGCTTTCTTT.

V gene TRBV7-9 combines with J gene TRBJ2-1; 10 positions match TRBD1. The germline V gene encodes CDR1 SEHNR and CDR2 FQNEAQ (reference sequence). Trimming cost V 6 bases and J 9 bases; bases outside gene matches: 2. The CDR3 has 12 residues. CDR3 region: CASRTGGGEQFF. The CDR3 DNA reads TGTGCCAGCAGGACAGGGGGCGGTGAGCAGTTCTTC. The complete variable domain, with remaining parts taken from reference TRBV7-9 and TRBJ2-1, reads DTGVSQNPRHKITKRGQNVTFRCDPISEHNRLYWYRQTLGQGPEFLTYFQNEAQLEKSRLLSDRFSAERPKGSFSTLEIQRTEQGDSAMYLCASRTGGGEQFFGPGTRLTVL.

In this sample, this clone turned up once. CDR3 loop: CASGGSYHTDTQYF. DNA of the CDR3: TGTGCCAGCGGGGGGTCCTACCACACAGATACGCAGTATTTT. This rearrangement joins TRBV9 to TRBJ2-3; perhaps TRBD2 as D (6 bases). The CDR3 length is 14 residues. The ends were cut back, 7 bases at V and 2 bases at J, with 14 bases in the middle. From germline, CDR1 is SGDLS and CDR2 YYNGEE.

The chain employs TRBV11-2 and TRBJ2-3; 15 nucleotides align to TRBD2. Trimming cost V 6 bases and J 5 bases; bases outside gene matches: 3. This CDR3 has 15 residues. Germline V gene data show CDR1 as SGHAT and CDR2 as FQNNGV. This chain's CDR3 is CASSTGLAGGDTQYF. Here the CDR3 DNA reads TGTGCCAGCAGTACGGGACTAGCGGGGGGAGATACGCAGTATTTT.

This clone was detected only a few times. The chain couples TRBV5-1 to TRBJ1-1; D remains unclear. In germline, CDR1 is SGHRS, CDR2 YFSETQ. The CDR3 loop spans 11 amino acids. Trimming stripped 0 bases from V and 7 bases from J, with 4 bases between. The CDR3 DNA reads as TGCGCCAGCAGCTTGGACAGTGAAGCTTTCTTT. Its protein is CASSLDSEAFF.

Turning to this clone: The same CDR3 can be traced to other DNA sequences in this sample. As DNA, the CDR3 is TGCAGCGTTGAATGGGCAGGGGGCCGGTACGAGCAGTACTTC. This sequence encodes CSVEWAGGRYEQYF. The chain combines TRBV29-1 with TRBJ2-7; 8 bases match TRBD1. V trimming: 2 bases; J trimming: 4 bases; junction bases outside the gene matches: 7. The CDR3 totals 14 residues. The germline CDR1 and CDR2 sequences are SQVTM and ANQGSEA.

The rearrangement joins TRBV4-3 to TRBJ2-1, with 8 nucleotides matching TRBD1. V lost 0 bases to trimming and J lost 4 bases; unmatched junction nucleotides: 5. There are 16 residues in the CDR3. Germline V gives CDR1 LGHNA, CDR2 YSLEER. CDR3 bases: TGCGCCAGCAGCCAAGAGGGGACAGGACTTTACAATGAGCAGTTCTTC. Translated, it gives CASSQEGTGLYNEQFF.